Sequencing of this T cell receptor (beta chain) was carried out in a study of OX40 agonist ivuxolimab in advanced cancers. About the study: The group had a mean age of approximately 60 years, ranged from 23 to 79, and was just under 85% male. Overall study findings and caveats: Clonal expansion by week 6 occurred in CD4+ and CD8+ blood T cells (at 0.1 to 3.0 mg/kg). Fewer expanded clones were found on average in CD4+ than in CD8+ T cells.

The sampling schedule covered blood at baseline, cycle 4 day 1, and cycle 7 day 1. Sequencing was performed with immunoSEQ multiplex PCR; in TCRdb, only in-frame clones are kept and a portion is missing. Among 48,000 or so clones listed, roughly 86% were seen once. CDR3 length: 13 residues. The junction had 9 bases not matched to a gene; V was cut back by 3 bases and J by 7 bases. The germline gives CDR1 GTSNPN, CDR2 SVGIG (reference sequence). Notes on this clone: Its target is unknown.

The source of this sequence is an adult with an advanced solid tumor such as melanoma, head and neck, liver or kidney cancer. Sequences were derived from CD4+ or CD8+ T cells sorted from blood, sampled in a trial of the OX40 agonist ivuxolimab. This chain uses TRBV30 with TRBJ2-7, with TRBD2 identical over 7 bases. CDR3 sequence reads: CAWRVAGVREQYF. Written as DNA, the CDR3 is TGTGCCTGGAGAGTCGCGGGGGTGAGGGAGCAGTACTTC. The full variable domain, completed using reference TRBV30 and TRBJ2-7, is SQTIHQWPATLVQPVGSPLSLECTVEGTSNPNLYWYRQAAGRGLQLLFYSVGIGQISSEVPQNLSASRPQDRQFILSSKKLLLSDSGFYLCAWRVAGVREQYFGPGTRLTVT.